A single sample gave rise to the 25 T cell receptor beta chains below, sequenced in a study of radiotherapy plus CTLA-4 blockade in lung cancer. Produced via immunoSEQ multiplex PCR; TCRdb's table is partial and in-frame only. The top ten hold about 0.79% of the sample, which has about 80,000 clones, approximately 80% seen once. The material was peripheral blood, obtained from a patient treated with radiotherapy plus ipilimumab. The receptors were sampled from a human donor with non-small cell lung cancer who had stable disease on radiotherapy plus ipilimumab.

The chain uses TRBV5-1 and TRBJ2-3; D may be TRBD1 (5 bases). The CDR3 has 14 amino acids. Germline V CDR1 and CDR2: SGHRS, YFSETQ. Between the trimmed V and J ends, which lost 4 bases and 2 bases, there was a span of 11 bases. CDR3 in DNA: TGCGCCAGCAGCGGCGGCAGGGCCACAGATACGCAGTATTTT. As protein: CASSGGRATDTQYF.

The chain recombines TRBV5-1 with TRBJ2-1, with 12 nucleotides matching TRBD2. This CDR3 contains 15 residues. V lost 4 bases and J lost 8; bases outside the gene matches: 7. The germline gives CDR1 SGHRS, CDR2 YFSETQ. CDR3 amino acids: CASSPLAGGRYEQFF. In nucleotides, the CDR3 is TGCGCCAGCAGCCCTCTAGCGGGGGGGCGGTATGAGCAGTTCTTC.

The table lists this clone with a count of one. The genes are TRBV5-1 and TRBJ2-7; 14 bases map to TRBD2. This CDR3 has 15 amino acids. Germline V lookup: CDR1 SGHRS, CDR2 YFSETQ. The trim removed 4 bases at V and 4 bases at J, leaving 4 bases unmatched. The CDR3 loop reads CASSLGTSGSYEQYF. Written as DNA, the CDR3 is TGCGCCAGCAGCCTAGGGACTAGCGGGAGTTACGAGCAGTACTTC.

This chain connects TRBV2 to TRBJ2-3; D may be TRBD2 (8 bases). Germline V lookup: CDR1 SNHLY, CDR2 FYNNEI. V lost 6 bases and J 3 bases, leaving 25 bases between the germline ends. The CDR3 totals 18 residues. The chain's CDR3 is CASSAGTRRGRVTDTQYF. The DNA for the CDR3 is TGTGCCAGCAGCGCAGGGACTAGGAGGGGGCGCGTAACAGATACGCAGTATTTT.

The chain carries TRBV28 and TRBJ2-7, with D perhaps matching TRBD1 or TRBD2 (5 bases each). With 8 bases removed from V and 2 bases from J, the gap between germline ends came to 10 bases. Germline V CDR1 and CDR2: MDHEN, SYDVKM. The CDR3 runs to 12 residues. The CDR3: CASLRGAYEQYF. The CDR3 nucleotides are TGTGCCAGCCTCCGGGGCGCCTACGAGCAGTACTTC.

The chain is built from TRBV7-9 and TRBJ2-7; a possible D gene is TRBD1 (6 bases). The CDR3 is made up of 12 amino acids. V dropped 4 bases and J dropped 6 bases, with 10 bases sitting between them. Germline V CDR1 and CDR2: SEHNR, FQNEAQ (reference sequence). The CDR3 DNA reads TGTGCCAGCAGCTCCCAGGGGAGCGAGCAGTACTTC. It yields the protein CASSSQGSEQYF.

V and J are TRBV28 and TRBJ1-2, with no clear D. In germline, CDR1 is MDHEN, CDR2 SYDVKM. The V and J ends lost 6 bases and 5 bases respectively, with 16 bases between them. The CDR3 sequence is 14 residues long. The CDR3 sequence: CASRFPPPVYGYTF. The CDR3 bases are TGTGCCAGCAGATTTCCTCCGCCGGTTTATGGCTACACCTTC.

The CDR3 DNA follows: TGCGCCAGCAGTCGGGGGCCTGGGGAGCTGTTTTTT. It yields the protein CASSRGPGELFF. The chain uses TRBV10-2 and TRBJ2-2; D possibly matches TRBD1 or TRBD2 (6 bases each). Trimming stripped 5 bases from V and 8 bases from J, with 9 bases between. The CDR3 has 12 amino acids. Germline V lookup: CDR1 WSHSY, CDR2 SAAADI.

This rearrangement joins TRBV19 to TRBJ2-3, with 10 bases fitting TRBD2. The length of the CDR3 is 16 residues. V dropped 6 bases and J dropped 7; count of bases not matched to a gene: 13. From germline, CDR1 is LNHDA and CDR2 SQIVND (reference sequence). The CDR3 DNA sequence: TGTGCCAGTAGACTCACGGGAAGCGGGGGGGCTAATACGCAGTATTTT. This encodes CASRLTGSGGANTQYF.

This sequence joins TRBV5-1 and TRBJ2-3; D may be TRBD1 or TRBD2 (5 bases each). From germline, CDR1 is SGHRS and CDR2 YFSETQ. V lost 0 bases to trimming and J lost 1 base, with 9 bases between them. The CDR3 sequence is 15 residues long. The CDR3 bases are TGCGCCAGCAGCTTGGGGGGGAGCGGCACAGATACGCAGTATTTT. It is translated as CASSLGGSGTDTQYF.

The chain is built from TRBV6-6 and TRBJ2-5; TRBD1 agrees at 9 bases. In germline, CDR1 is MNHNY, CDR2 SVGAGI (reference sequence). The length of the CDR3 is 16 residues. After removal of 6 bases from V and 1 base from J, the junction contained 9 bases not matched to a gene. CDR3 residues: CASSWTGTGSQETQYF. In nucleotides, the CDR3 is TGTGCCAGCAGCTGGACCGGGACAGGGAGCCAAGAGACCCAGTACTTC.

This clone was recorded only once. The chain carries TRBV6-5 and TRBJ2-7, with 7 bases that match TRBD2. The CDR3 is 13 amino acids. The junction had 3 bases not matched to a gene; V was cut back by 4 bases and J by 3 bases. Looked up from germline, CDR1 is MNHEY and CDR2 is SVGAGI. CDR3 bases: TGTGCCAGCAGTTCGGCTAGCGGCTACGAGCAGTACTTC. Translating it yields CASSSASGYEQYF.

The DNA of the CDR3 is TGTGCCAGCAGCTCGCTGGGAAACATTCAGTACTTC. Its protein product is CASSSLGNIQYF. The chain recombines TRBV7-2 with TRBJ2-4; no firm D call. Deletions cut 4 bases from V and 6 bases from J, with 7 bases between. Germline V gene lookup returns CDR1 SGHTA and CDR2 FQGNSA. The length of the CDR3 is 12 residues.

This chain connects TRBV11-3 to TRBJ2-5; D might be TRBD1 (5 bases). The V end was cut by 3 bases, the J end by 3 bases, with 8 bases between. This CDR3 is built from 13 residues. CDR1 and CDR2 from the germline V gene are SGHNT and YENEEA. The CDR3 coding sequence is TGTGCCAGCAGCTTGGGGCAGAAAGAGACCCAGTACTTC. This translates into CASSLGQKETQYF.

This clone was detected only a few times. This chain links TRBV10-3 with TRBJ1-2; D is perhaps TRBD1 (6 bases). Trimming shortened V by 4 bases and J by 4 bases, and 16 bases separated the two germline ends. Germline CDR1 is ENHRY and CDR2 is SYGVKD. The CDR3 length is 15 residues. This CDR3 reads CAISAATGATYGYTF. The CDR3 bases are TGTGCCATCAGTGCCGCTACGGGGGCCACCTATGGCTACACCTTC.

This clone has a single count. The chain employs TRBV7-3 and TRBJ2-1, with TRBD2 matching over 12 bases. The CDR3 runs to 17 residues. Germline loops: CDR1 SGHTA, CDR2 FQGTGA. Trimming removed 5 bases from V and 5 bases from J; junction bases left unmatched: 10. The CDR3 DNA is TGTGCCAGCAGCCCAACGGGGCTAGCGGGAGGGGACAATGAGCAGTTCTTC. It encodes CASSPTGLAGGDNEQFF.

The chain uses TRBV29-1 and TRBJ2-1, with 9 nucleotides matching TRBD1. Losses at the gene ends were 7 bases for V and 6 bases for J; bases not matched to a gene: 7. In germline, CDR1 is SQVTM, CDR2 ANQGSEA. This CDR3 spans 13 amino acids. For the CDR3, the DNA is TGCAGCGCTACACAGGGGGCGGTCAATGAGCAGTTCTTC. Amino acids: CSATQGAVNEQFF.

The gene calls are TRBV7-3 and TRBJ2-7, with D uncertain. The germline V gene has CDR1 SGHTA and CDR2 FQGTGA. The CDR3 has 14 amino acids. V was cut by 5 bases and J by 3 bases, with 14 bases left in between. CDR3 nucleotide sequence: TGTGCCAGCAGCAAAAATCGCAGCGACTACGAGCAGTACTTC. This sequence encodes CASSKNRSDYEQYF.

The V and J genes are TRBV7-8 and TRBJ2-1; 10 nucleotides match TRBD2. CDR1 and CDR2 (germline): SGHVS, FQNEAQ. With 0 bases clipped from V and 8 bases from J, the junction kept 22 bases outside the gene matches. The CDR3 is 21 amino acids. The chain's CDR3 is CASSLAKRQGFGLAGVHEQFF. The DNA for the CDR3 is TGTGCCAGCAGCTTAGCGAAACGACAGGGTTTCGGGCTAGCGGGAGTACATGAGCAGTTCTTC.

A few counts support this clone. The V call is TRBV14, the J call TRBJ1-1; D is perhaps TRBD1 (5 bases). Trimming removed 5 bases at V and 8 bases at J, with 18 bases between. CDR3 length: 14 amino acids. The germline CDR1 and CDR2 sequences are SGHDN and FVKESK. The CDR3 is CASSVQGLRPEAFF. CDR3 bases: TGTGCCAGCAGCGTTCAGGGTCTTCGTCCCGAAGCTTTCTTT.

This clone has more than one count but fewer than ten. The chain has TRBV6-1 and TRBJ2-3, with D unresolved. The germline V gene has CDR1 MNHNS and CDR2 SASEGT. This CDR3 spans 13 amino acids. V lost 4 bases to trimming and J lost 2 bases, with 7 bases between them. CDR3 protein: CASSGVITDTQYF. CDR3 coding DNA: TGTGCCAGCAGTGGGGTTATCACAGATACGCAGTATTTT.

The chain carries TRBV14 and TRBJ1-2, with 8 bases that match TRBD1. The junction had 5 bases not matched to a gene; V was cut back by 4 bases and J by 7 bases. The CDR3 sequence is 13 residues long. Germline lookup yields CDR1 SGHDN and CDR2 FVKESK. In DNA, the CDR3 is TGTGCCAGCAGCCTGACAGGGGTAGCTGGCTACACCTTC. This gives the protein CASSLTGVAGYTF.

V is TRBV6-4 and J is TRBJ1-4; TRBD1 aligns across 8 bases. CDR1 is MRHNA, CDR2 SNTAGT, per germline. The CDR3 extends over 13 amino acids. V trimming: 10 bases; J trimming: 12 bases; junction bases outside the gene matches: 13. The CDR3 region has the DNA TGTGCCATCCACAAGGACAGGGATGTTGAACTGTTTTTT. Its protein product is CAIHKDRDVELFF.

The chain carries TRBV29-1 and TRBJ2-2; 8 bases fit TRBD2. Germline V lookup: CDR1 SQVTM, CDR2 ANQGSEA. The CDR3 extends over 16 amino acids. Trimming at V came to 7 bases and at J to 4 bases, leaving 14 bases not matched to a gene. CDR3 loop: CSAGWTGGPATGELFF. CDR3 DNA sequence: TGCAGCGCAGGATGGACGGGAGGGCCCGCCACCGGGGAGCTGTTTTTT.

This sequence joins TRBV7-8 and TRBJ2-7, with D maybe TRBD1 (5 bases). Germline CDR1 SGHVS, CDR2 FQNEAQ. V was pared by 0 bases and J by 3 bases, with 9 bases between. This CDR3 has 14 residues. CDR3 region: CASSLATGGYEQYF. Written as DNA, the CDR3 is TGTGCCAGCAGCTTAGCTACAGGTGGCTACGAGCAGTACTTC.